The 3 T cell receptor beta chains below all came from one sample that was sequenced in a study of CD8+CD57+ T cells in acquired aplastic anemia. Researchers used genomic DNA as the template to profile TCR beta VDJ and CDR3. TCRdb reanalysed the reads using MiXCR and keeps one entry per CDR3 protein. This table holds about 180,000 distinct CDR3 sequences, roughly three fifths found once. Previously, flow cytometry had revealed CD8+CD57+ cell expansion in the patients chosen for sequencing. The material sequenced was sorted CD4+, CD8+, or CD8+CD57+ T cells (not recorded which) from PBMCs. All receptors derive from a human donor with aplastic anemia.

V gene TRBV10-3 combines with J gene TRBJ2-2; unclear D gene. The germline V gene has CDR1 ENHRY and CDR2 SYGVKD. V was shortened by 2 bases and J by 4 bases, with 2 bases between the two germline ends. This CDR3 spans 12 amino acids. CDR3 nucleotide sequence: TGTGCCATCAGTGAGGTCACCGGGGAGCTGTTTTTT. Encoded protein: CAISEVTGELFF.

The chain is built from TRBV10-3 and TRBJ1-4; D gene uncertain. Germline V CDR1 and CDR2: ENHRY, SYGVKD. V lost 2 bases and J lost 4, with 5 bases in between. This CDR3 is built from 13 residues. CDR3 in amino acids: CAISERRNEKLFF. In nucleotides, the CDR3 is TGTGCCATCAGTGAGCGTCGTAATGAAAAACTGTTTTTT.

J is TRBJ2-3 and V is TRBV9; D is undetermined. The CDR3 extends over 12 amino acids. Germline loops: CDR1 SGDLS, CDR2 YYNGEE. The V and J ends lost 2 bases and 11 bases respectively, with 12 bases between them. CDR3 in DNA: TGTGCCAGCAGCGTTGAGTACAATGAGCAGTATTTT. It specifies CASSVEYNEQYF.